This entry lists 32 T cell receptor beta chains sequenced from one sample in a study of CD4 T cells in relation to SARS-CoV-2 and coronaviruses. No cognate antigen is known for these TCRs. Repertoires were generated with immunoSEQ multiplex PCR, while TCRdb's copy carries only in-frame clones and drops some. Among roughly 38,000 clones listed, under 90% were seen once. Sample: naive CD4+ T cells from PBMCs, cultured in vitro. The subset is: naive CD4+ T cells isolated by negative enrichment. The receptors originated from an adult with COVID-19.

The chain couples TRBV5-4 to TRBJ2-5; D gene uncertain. The V gene lost 1 base and the J gene lost 2 bases, with 6 bases spanning the gap. The germline CDR1 and CDR2 sequences are SGHNT and YYREEE (reference sequence). The CDR3 consists of 13 residues. CDR3 amino acids: CASSLSDQETQYF. For the CDR3, the DNA is TGTGCCAGCAGCTTGTCAGATCAAGAGACCCAGTACTTC.

The rearrangement joins TRBV14 to TRBJ2-7; D may correspond to TRBD1 or TRBD2 (7 bases each). V lost 4 bases, J lost 3 bases, and 19 bases lay in between. Germline V CDR1 and CDR2: SGHDN, FVKESK. This CDR3 contains 16 residues. Written as DNA, the CDR3 is TGTGCCAGCAGCCCCCTTGGGGAGGGGGCTCTCTACGAGCAGTACTTC. As protein: CASSPLGEGALYEQYF. Full variable domain (missing parts from reference TRBV14 and TRBJ2-7): EAGVTQFPSHSVIEKGQTVTLRCDPISGHDNLYWYRRVMGKEIKFLLHFVKESKQDESGMPNNRFLAERTGGTYSTLKVQPAELEDSGVYFCASSPLGEGALYEQYFGPGTRLTVT.

CDR3 bases: TGTGCCAGCAGCTTAGAGGCTTTTCTAGCGGGGGCCTACGAGCAGTACTTC. Translating gives CASSLEAFLAGAYEQYF. The chain carries TRBV7-8 and TRBJ2-7; 10 positions match TRBD2. This CDR3 is 17 amino acids long. Germline V gene data show CDR1 as SGHVS and CDR2 as FQNEAQ. The ends lost 1 base at V and 2 bases at J; junction bases unmatched: 8.

The chain is built from TRBV7-2 and TRBJ2-1; 7 nucleotides align to TRBD2. CDR1 and CDR2 (germline): SGHTA, FQGNSA. The junction had 12 bases not matched to a gene; V was cut back by 1 base and J by 9 bases. This CDR3 region has 16 residues. The CDR3 reads CASSLGPAGVRGEQFF. The CDR3 DNA reads TGTGCCAGCAGCTTAGGGCCCGCGGGAGTACGGGGTGAGCAGTTCTTC.

The genes are TRBV28 and TRBJ2-7, with D unclear. Germline-derived CDR1 and CDR2 are MDHEN and SYDVKM. The V end lost 1 base, the J end lost 4 bases, and 11 bases lay between the germline ends. The CDR3 runs 14 residues. The CDR3 sequence: CASSLSINPYEQYF. As DNA, the CDR3 is TGTGCCAGCAGTTTATCGATTAATCCATACGAGCAGTACTTC.

The V and J genes are TRBV2 and TRBJ2-2, with 12 nucleotides matching TRBD1. V trimming: 7 bases; J trimming: 2 bases; junction bases outside the gene matches: 2. The CDR3 contains 15 residues. Germline V CDR1 and CDR2: SNHLY, FYNNEI. CDR3 amino acids: CASTGTGGNTGELFF. DNA of the CDR3: TGTGCCAGCACCGGGACAGGGGGCAACACCGGGGAGCTGTTTTTT.

The chain is built from TRBV10-3 and TRBJ1-1, with no clear D. The length of the CDR3 is 15 residues. Germline-derived CDR1 and CDR2 are ENHRY and SYGVKD. V lost 0 bases to trimming and J lost 0 bases, with 8 bases between them. The CDR3 reads CAISESLLLNTEAFF. Written as DNA, the CDR3 is TGTGCCATCAGTGAGTCGCTCCTACTGAACACTGAAGCTTTCTTT.

The chain carries TRBV18 and TRBJ1-1; no firm D call. V was shortened by 3 bases and J by 0 bases, with 11 bases between the two germline ends. The germline V gene has CDR1 KGHSH and CDR2 LQKENI. This CDR3 has 15 residues. The DNA for the CDR3 is TGTGCCAGCTCACCGGCGGAACGGGTGAACACTGAAGCTTTCTTT. Amino acid sequence: CASSPAERVNTEAFF.

The rearrangement joins TRBV29-1 to TRBJ2-1, with 10 bases lining up with TRBD2. V lost 3 bases to trimming and J lost 1 base; unmatched junction nucleotides: 12. This CDR3 is 18 amino acids long. The germline gives CDR1 SQVTM, CDR2 ANQGSEA. CDR3 in amino acids: CSVDATSGTLGSYNEQFF. CDR3 sequence (DNA): TGCAGCGTTGACGCTACTAGCGGGACATTGGGGTCCTACAATGAGCAGTTCTTC.

The CDR3 DNA sequence: TGCGCCAGCAGCGGGGGGACAGTACAAGAGACCCAGTACTTC. It is translated as CASSGGTVQETQYF. The chain joins TRBV4-1 to TRBJ2-5, with D possibly TRBD1 on 7 matching bases. In germline, CDR1 is MGHRA, CDR2 YSYEKL. V was shortened by 5 bases and J by 2 bases, with 12 bases between the two germline ends. The CDR3 spans 14 residues.

The J gene is TRBJ2-2, the V gene TRBV4-3; D perhaps matches TRBD2 (6 bases). Germline V CDR1 and CDR2: LGHNA, YSLEER. This CDR3 has 16 residues. The V and J ends lost 4 bases and 7 bases respectively, with 19 bases between them. CDR3 nucleotide sequence: TGCGCCAGCAGCCCCCACGGGCTAGCGCCCGGCGGGGAGCTGTTTTTT. Its translation: CASSPHGLAPGGELFF.

CDR3: CASSLGSSGANVLTF. The CDR3 nucleotides are TGTGCCAGCAGCTTAGGAAGCTCTGGGGCCAACGTCCTGACTTTC. J is TRBJ2-6 and V is TRBV7-8; D unclear. This CDR3 contains 15 residues. CDR1 SGHVS and CDR2 FQNEAQ come from the germline V gene. Trimming pared 1 base from V and 0 bases from J, leaving 4 bases between.

The chain has TRBV5-1 and TRBJ2-1, with TRBD2 matching over 10 bases. The CDR3 runs to 15 residues. Germline values: CDR1 SGHRS, CDR2 YFSETQ. V lost 0 bases to trimming and J lost 9 bases; unmatched junction nucleotides: 6. In nucleotides, the CDR3 is TGCGCCAGCAGCTTGGTTGTAGCGGGAGGTACTGAGCAGTTCTTC. Its translation: CASSLVVAGGTEQFF.

The rearrangement joins TRBV5-4 to TRBJ2-1, with D perhaps TRBD2 (6 bases). CDR3 length equals 13 residues. CDR1 is SGHNT and CDR2 is YYREEE in the germline V gene (reference sequence). Deletions cut 7 bases from V and 7 bases from J, with 15 bases between. The CDR3 here is CASYRTAGNEQFF. CDR3 in DNA: TGTGCCAGCTACCGAACCGCGGGAAATGAGCAGTTCTTC.

This clone was seen a few times. The V call is TRBV7-9, the J call TRBJ1-2, with 7 positions matching TRBD1. Germline CDR1 is SEHNR and CDR2 is FQNEAQ (reference sequence). The CDR3 consists of 13 residues. Germline trimming cut 5 bases from V and 2 bases from J; bases unmatched to any gene: 2. The CDR3 here is CASSGDRNYGYTF. CDR3 nucleotides: TGTGCCAGCAGCGGGGACAGAAACTATGGCTACACCTTC.

This clone was detected a few times. The rearrangement joins TRBV18 to TRBJ2-1; 8 nucleotides match TRBD2. The V segment lost 2 bases and the J segment 4 bases; nucleotides outside the gene matches: 7. Germline lookup yields CDR1 KGHSH and CDR2 LQKENI. This CDR3 contains 16 residues. CDR3 sequence (DNA): TGTGCCAGCTCACCAATGTTAGCGGGGAAATACAATGAGCAGTTCTTC. As protein: CASSPMLAGKYNEQFF.

The V gene is TRBV12-3 or TRBV12-4, the J gene TRBJ2-7; no clear D gene. Trimming cost V 3 bases and J 2 bases, with 8 bases left between them. The CDR3 sequence is 13 residues long. The DNA for the CDR3 is TGTGCCAGCAGTTTCGACCTCCCCTACGAGCAGTACTTC. It yields the protein CASSFDLPYEQYF.

The rearrangement links TRBV28 to TRBJ1-1, with D possibly TRBD1 on 6 matching bases. CDR3 size: 12 residues. Trimming cost V 5 bases and J 3 bases, with 7 bases left between them. The germline gives CDR1 MDHEN, CDR2 SYDVKM. The CDR3 DNA reads as TGTGCCAGCAGTCCAGGGGACACTGAAGCTTTCTTT. This sequence encodes CASSPGDTEAFF.

The genes are TRBV28 and TRBJ1-6; D is uncertain. The CDR3 consists of 16 residues. Germline-derived CDR1 and CDR2 are MDHEN and SYDVKM. The V end was cut by 3 bases, the J end by 0 bases, with 9 bases between. This CDR3 reads CASSFRGSSYNSPLHF. CDR3 nucleotide sequence: TGTGCCAGCAGTTTTCGGGGTAGCTCCTATAATTCACCCCTCCACTTT.

J is TRBJ2-1 and V is TRBV6-2 or TRBV6-3; D is perhaps TRBD1 (6 bases). Trimming shortened V by 4 bases and J by 12 bases, and 16 bases separated the two germline ends. The CDR3 has 13 amino acids. From germline, CDR1 is MNHEY and CDR2 SVGEGT. The CDR3 nucleotides read TGTGCCAGCAGTTTCTCTTTGACAGGAGGGCAGTTCTTC. Protein sequence: CASSFSLTGGQFF.

This chain links TRBV14 with TRBJ2-1; D is undetermined. Trimming shortened V by 1 base and J by 10 bases, and 11 bases separated the two germline ends. The CDR3 has 13 amino acids. Germline V gene data show CDR1 as SGHDN and CDR2 as FVKESK. CDR3 sequence (DNA): TGTGCCAGCAGCCAAGTCTCGGTATCGGAGCAGTTCTTC. It yields the protein CASSQVSVSEQFF.

This clone has just one count. Written as DNA, the CDR3 is TGTGCCAGTAGTATTTTAATTTCCGGCAGAAATGAGCAGTTCTTC. This sequence encodes CASSILISGRNEQFF. The V and J genes are TRBV19 and TRBJ2-1; D is uncertain. This CDR3 spans 15 amino acids. The V gene's germline CDR1 is LNHDA and CDR2 SQIVND (reference sequence). Trimming removed 3 bases at V and 7 bases at J, with 16 bases between.

The V gene is TRBV5-1, the J gene TRBJ1-3; possible D gene TRBD1, 5 bases. CDR1 and CDR2 from the germline V gene are SGHRS and YFSETQ. V shed 0 bases and J shed 0 bases, with 7 bases lying between them. The CDR3 has 15 amino acids. Here the CDR3 DNA reads TGCGCCAGCAGCTTGGAGGGACCCTCTGGAAACACCATATATTTT. It codes for CASSLEGPSGNTIYF. The full variable domain, completed using reference TRBV5-1 and TRBJ1-3, is KAGVTQTPRYLIKTRGQQVTLSCSPISGHRSVSWYQQTPGQGLQFLFEYFSETQRNKGNFPGRFSGRQFSNSRSEMNVSTLELGDSALYLCASSLEGPSGNTIYFGEGSWLTVV.

The CDR3 loop is CASSQRDRGNTEAFF. The CDR3 region has the DNA TGTGCCAGCAGCCAAAGGGACCGGGGTAACACTGAAGCTTTCTTT. The chain recombines TRBV3-1 (or the pseudogene TRBV3-2) with TRBJ1-1, with D maybe TRBD1 (5 bases). The CDR3 totals 15 residues. CDR1 is LGHDT, CDR2 YNNKEL, per germline (reference sequence). V lost 2 bases to trimming and J lost 2 bases, with 12 bases between them.

The rearrangement links TRBV18 to TRBJ2-3; the D gene is possibly TRBD1 (5 bases). This CDR3 region has 15 residues. Germline V gives CDR1 KGHSH, CDR2 LQKENI. Trimming stripped 4 bases from V and 5 bases from J, with 16 bases between. For the CDR3, the DNA is TGTGCCAGCTCACTTACGGCAGGGAACGGAGATACGCAGTATTTT. This encodes CASSLTAGNGDTQYF.

The V and J genes are TRBV12-3 or TRBV12-4 and TRBJ2-2; D perhaps matches TRBD1 (5 bases). Deletions cut 6 bases from V and 5 bases from J, with 10 bases between. There are 13 residues in the CDR3. This CDR3 is CASSPKGTGELFF. In nucleotides, the CDR3 is TGTGCCAGCAGCCCGAAGGGGACCGGGGAGCTGTTTTTT.

Only a few counts were recorded for this clone. The chain carries TRBV3-1 (or the pseudogene TRBV3-2) and TRBJ2-5, with no clear D. This CDR3 contains 11 residues. Germline loops: CDR1 LGHDT, CDR2 YNNKEL (reference sequence). V lost 3 bases and J 2 bases, leaving 1 base between the germline ends. CDR3 coding DNA: TGTGCCAGCAGCCATCAAGAGACCCAGTACTTC. Its protein is CASSHQETQYF.

This clone occurred once. The chain is built from TRBV5-5 and TRBJ2-3; D might be TRBD1 or TRBD2, each matching 7 bases. Trimming took 4 bases from V and 3 from J, leaving 18 bases between them. This CDR3 is 16 amino acids long. Looked up from germline, CDR1 is SGHKS and CDR2 is YYEKEE (reference sequence). CDR3 DNA: TGTGCCAGCAGCCCTGCGACAGGGAGGGGGACAGATACGCAGTATTTT. This encodes CASSPATGRGTDTQYF. The entire variable domain, with the rest obtained from reference TRBV5-5 and TRBJ2-3, is as follows: DAGVTQSPTHLIKTRGQQVTLRCSPISGHKSVSWYQQVLGQGPQFIFQYYEKEERGRGNFPDRFSARQFPNYSSELNVNALLLGDSALYLCASSPATGRGTDTQYFGPGTRLTVL.

V usage is TRBV2 and J usage is TRBJ1-6; possibly TRBD1 for D (6 bases). Germline values: CDR1 SNHLY, CDR2 FYNNEI. V shed 6 bases and J shed 9 bases, with 12 bases lying between them. The CDR3 sequence is 13 residues long. The CDR3 is CASRYYRVSPLHF. The CDR3 coding sequence is TGTGCCAGCAGATATTACAGGGTTTCACCCCTCCACTTT.

This chain joins TRBV2 and TRBJ2-2; 13 bases agree with TRBD2. The ends lost 9 bases at V and 7 bases at J; junction bases unmatched: 5. From germline, CDR1 is SNHLY and CDR2 FYNNEI. The CDR3 is 14 amino acids. CDR3 residues: CARRLAGGVGELFF. The DNA for the CDR3 is TGTGCCAGGCGACTAGCGGGAGGCGTCGGGGAGCTGTTTTTT.

Only one count was recorded for this clone. This sequence joins TRBV6-5 and TRBJ2-7, with 7 bases lining up with TRBD2. The V gene end was trimmed by 6 bases and the J gene end by 5 bases; junction bases not matched to a gene: 10. Germline V gene lookup returns CDR1 MNHEY and CDR2 SVGAGI. CDR3 size: 14 residues. CDR3: CASRARESHHEQYF. The CDR3 coding sequence is TGTGCCAGCAGAGCGCGGGAGTCCCACCACGAGCAGTACTTC.

The chain joins TRBV5-6 to TRBJ2-5, with a tentative D call TRBD2 (5 bases). Germline V gene sequence: CDR1 SGHDT, CDR2 YYEEEE. The CDR3 has 14 amino acids. Trimming stripped 3 bases from V and 1 base from J, with 10 bases between. CDR3 amino acids: CASSSPGSQETQYF. In nucleotides, the CDR3 is TGTGCCAGCAGCTCTCCGGGATCCCAAGAGACCCAGTACTTC.